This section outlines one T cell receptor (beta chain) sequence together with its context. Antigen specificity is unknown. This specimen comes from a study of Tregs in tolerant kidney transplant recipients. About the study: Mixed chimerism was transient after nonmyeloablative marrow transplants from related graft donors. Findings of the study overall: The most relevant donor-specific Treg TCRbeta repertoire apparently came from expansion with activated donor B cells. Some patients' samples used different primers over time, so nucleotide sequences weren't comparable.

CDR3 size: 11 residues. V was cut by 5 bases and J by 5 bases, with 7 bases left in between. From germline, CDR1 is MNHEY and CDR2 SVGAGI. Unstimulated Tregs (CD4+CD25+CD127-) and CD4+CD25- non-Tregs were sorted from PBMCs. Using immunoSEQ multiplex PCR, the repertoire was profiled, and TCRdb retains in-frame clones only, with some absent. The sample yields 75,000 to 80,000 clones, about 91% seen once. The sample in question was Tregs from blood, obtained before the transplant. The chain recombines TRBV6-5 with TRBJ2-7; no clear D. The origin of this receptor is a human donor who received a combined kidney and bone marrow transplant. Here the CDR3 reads CASSEPHEQYF. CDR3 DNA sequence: TGTGCCAGCAGTGAACCCCACGAGCAGTACTTC.